This TCR beta chain was profiled in a study of PD-1 blockade in classical Hodgkin lymphoma. Turning to this clone: Its antigen is not identified.

Each and every patient relapsed after autologous stem cell transplantation, and patients got differing brentuximab vedotin exposure. Profiled with immunoSEQ multiplex PCR; TCRdb holds only in-frame clones, not every one. Of tens of thousands of clones in the sample, under 75% are singletons; the top ten hold over 2.5%. V shed 2 bases, J shed 8 bases, and the junction held 12 bases outside the gene matches. Germline V gene lookup returns CDR1 SQVTM and CDR2 ANQGSEA. The CDR3 loop spans 15 amino acids. Study results and caveats: Newly diagnosed patients had diversity similar to the baseline diversity of complete responders.

The specimen comprised peripheral blood mononuclear cells (PBMCs), sampled at baseline. The chain couples TRBV29-1 to TRBJ2-1; 7 nucleotides agree with TRBD1. This TCR derives from a human donor with classical Hodgkin lymphoma. The CDR3 sequence: CSVELADRPLDEQFF. The CDR3 DNA is TGCAGCGTTGAACTGGCGGACAGGCCTCTTGATGAGCAGTTCTTC.